A selection of T cell receptor beta chains follows, all from one sample in a study of blood T cells in healthy people across ages. TCRdb recomputed calls from the 5' RACE reads with MiXCR, one row per CDR3 protein. The sample lists about 1,000,000 distinct CDR3 sequences, under 45% seen once, with approximately 20% in the top ten. Sequencing used blood. These receptors originate from a woman aged 60-75 years in good health. CDR3s include the opening cysteine and the closing phenylalanine or tryptophan. A D gene is named only where the DNA matches it firmly. Size values are once, few and many counts, or a class for expanded clones, and some rows have none.

>NA|TRBV27|NA|TRBJ2-7
CATIGSYNEQYF
TGTGCCACCATCGGGTCCTACAATGAGCAGTACTTC
>few|TRBV14|NA|TRBJ2-7
CASSQDSAGLGEQYF
TGTGCCAGCAGCCAAGATAGCGCAGGGTTAGGCGAGCAGTACTTC
>NA|TRBV20-1|TRBD1|TRBJ2-7
CSATETGAIYEQYF
TGCAGTGCTACAGAGACAGGGGCAATCTACGAGCAGTACTTC
>NA|TRBV10-3|NA|TRBJ1-2
CAIRRDINYGYTF
TGTGCCATCAGACGGGACATCAACTATGGCTACACCTTC
>NA|TRBV12-3/TRBV12-4|NA|TRBJ1-5
CASSALRGFQPQHF
TGTGCCAGCAGTGCCCTTCGTGGATTTCAGCCCCAGCATTTT
>many|TRBV4-2|TRBD2|TRBJ2-7
CASSHRAGGRFEQYF
TGTGCCAGCAGCCATCGGGCGGGAGGCAGATTCGAGCAGTACTTC
>NA|TRBV4-1|NA|TRBJ2-3
CASSQGVVDTQYF
TGCGCCAGCAGCCAAGGAGTTGTGGATACGCAGTATTTT
>NA|TRBV29-1|TRBD1|TRBJ1-1
CSVDEPEGQGAGTEAFF
TGCAGCGTTGACGAACCGGAAGGACAGGGGGCAGGCACTGAAGCTTTCTTT
>NA|TRBV15|NA|TRBJ2-2
CATSSDRSGELFF
TGTGCCACCAGCAGTGATAGATCGGGGGAGCTGTTTTTT
>NA|TRBV3-1|NA|TRBJ1-6
CASSQARQWSLHF
TGTGCCAGCAGCCAGGCAAGACAGTGGAGCCTCCACTTT
>NA|TRBV12-3/TRBV12-4|NA|TRBJ1-2
CASNLLVRSYGYTF
TGTGCCAGCAATCTCCTCGTCCGTAGCTATGGCTACACCTTC
>NA|TRBV27|NA|TRBJ2-5
CASRSDLGTRSQYF
TGTGCCAGCAGGTCAGATCTAGGGACCCGAAGCCAGTACTTC
>NA|TRBV25-1|TRBD2|TRBJ2-2
CASSEELSGRSTGELFF
TGTGCCAGCAGTGAAGAACTGAGCGGGAGATCGACCGGGGAGCTGTTTTTT
>NA|TRBV18|NA|TRBJ2-1
CASSPPNTINEQFF
TGTGCCAGCTCGCCACCTAACACTATCAATGAGCAGTTCTTC
>NA|TRBV20-1|NA|TRBJ1-2
CSAIMPTADNYGYTF
TGCAGTGCTATAATGCCGACGGCTGATAACTATGGCTACACCTTC
>few|TRBV29-1|TRBD1|TRBJ2-1
CSARTGGNNNEQFF
TGCAGCGCCCGGACAGGGGGTAATAACAATGAGCAGTTCTTC